This T cell receptor (beta chain) was sequenced for a study of blood T cell repertoires in COVID-19. Overall study context: Samples representing acute and convalescent COVID-19 were sourced from the United States, Italy and Spain.

Libraries were prepared by immunoSEQ multiplex PCR; TCRdb keeps only in-frame clonotypes and omits some of them. This table holds approximately 200,000 clones, 80% to 90% found once. Germline V gives CDR1 SGDLS, CDR2 YYNGEE. V was clipped by 4 bases and J by 5 bases; unmatched bases: 12. The CDR3 runs 16 residues. The sequence came from a woman of 80 years or more with acute or convalescent COVID-19. Source material: peripheral blood. The rearrangement joins TRBV9 to TRBJ2-4; 7 bases map to TRBD2. The CDR3 reads CASSPRGGTLENIQYF. The CDR3 region has the DNA TGTGCCAGCAGCCCCCGGGGAGGGACGCTTGAAAACATTCAGTACTTC.